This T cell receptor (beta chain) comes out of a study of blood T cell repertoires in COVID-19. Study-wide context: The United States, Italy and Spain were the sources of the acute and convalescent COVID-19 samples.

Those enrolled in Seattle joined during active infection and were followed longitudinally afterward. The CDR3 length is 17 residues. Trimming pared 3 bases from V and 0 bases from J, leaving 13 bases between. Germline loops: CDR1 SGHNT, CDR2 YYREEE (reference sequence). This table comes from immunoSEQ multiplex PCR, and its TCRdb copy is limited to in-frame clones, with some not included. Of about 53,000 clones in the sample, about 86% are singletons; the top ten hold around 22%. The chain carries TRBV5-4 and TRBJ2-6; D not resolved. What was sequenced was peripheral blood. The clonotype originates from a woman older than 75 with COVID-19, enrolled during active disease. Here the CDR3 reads CASSYPDTNSGANVLTF. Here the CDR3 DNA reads TGTGCCAGCAGCTACCCCGACACCAACTCTGGGGCCAACGTCCTGACTTTC.